These 17 T cell receptor beta chains share one sample of origin, sequenced in a study of CXCR4 blockade with PD-1 therapy in pancreatic cancer. Method: immunoSEQ multiplex PCR; TCRdb's copy keeps in-frame clones and lacks some. Here the sample spans several hundred clones, around two fifths being singletons. What was sequenced was tumor tissue. All receptors derive from a human donor with pancreatic ductal adenocarcinoma.

The rearrangement uses TRBV15 and TRBJ2-7, with a weak D call TRBD1 (5 bases). In germline, CDR1 is LNHNV, CDR2 YYDKDF (reference sequence). The CDR3 is 15 amino acids. Trimming took 0 bases from V and 7 from J, leaving 16 bases between them. The CDR3 bases are TGTGCCACCAGCAGAGATCGGCAGAAAGCAGGGGAGCAGTACTTC. This gives the protein CATSRDRQKAGEQYF.

The chain recombines TRBV30 with TRBJ1-1; D perhaps matches TRBD1 (6 bases). Germline values: CDR1 GTSNPN, CDR2 SVGIG (reference sequence). The V end lost 2 bases, the J end lost 1 base, and 11 bases lay between the germline ends. This CDR3 is built from 14 residues. CDR3 in amino acids: CAWSKGGWNTEAFF. The CDR3 bases are TGTGCCTGGAGTAAGGGGGGATGGAACACTGAAGCTTTCTTT.

The chain couples TRBV29-1 to TRBJ1-1, with 7 bases that match TRBD1. This CDR3 has 12 amino acids. Per the germline V gene, CDR1 is SQVTM and CDR2 is ANQGSEA. V lost 7 bases to trimming and J lost 0 bases; unmatched junction nucleotides: 2. CDR3 loop: CSARGLNTEAFF. CDR3 nucleotides: TGCAGCGCCAGGGGGTTGAACACTGAAGCTTTCTTT.

This clone was recorded a few times. This sequence joins TRBV11-3 and TRBJ1-3; D not certain. CDR1 and CDR2 from the germline V gene are SGHNT and YENEEA. CDR3 length equals 14 residues. The V end lost 2 bases, the J end lost 2 bases, and 7 bases lay between the germline ends. This CDR3 is CASSLSRPGNTIYF. Here the CDR3 DNA reads TGTGCCAGCAGCTTATCACGGCCTGGAAACACCATATATTTT.

This clone appeared a single time. The chain carries TRBV28 and TRBJ1-1; a weak D match, TRBD1 (6 bases). This CDR3 has 14 amino acids. Trimming removed 3 bases at V and 3 bases at J, with 11 bases between. CDR1 and CDR2 from the germline V gene are MDHEN and SYDVKM. The CDR3 is CASSFTGKYTEAFF. CDR3 nucleotides: TGTGCCAGCAGTTTTACAGGGAAGTACACTGAAGCTTTCTTT.

This clone was found a few times. The chain uses TRBV9 and TRBJ2-5; D may be TRBD1 or TRBD2 (5 bases each). Trimming pared 2 bases from V and 2 bases from J, leaving 10 bases between. CDR1 and CDR2 from the germline V gene are SGDLS and YYNGEE. This CDR3 is built from 14 residues. The CDR3 protein is CASSVGGRQETQYF. CDR3 coding DNA: TGTGCCAGCAGCGTTGGGGGACGGCAAGAGACCCAGTACTTC.

The chain links TRBV6-8 to TRBJ2-2, with TRBD1 matching 8 bases. The CDR3 has 13 amino acids. V shed 8 bases, J shed 7 bases, and the junction held 6 bases outside the gene matches. Germline CDR1 is MNHGY and CDR2 is SAAAGT. The CDR3 sequence is CASSTGAIGELFF. DNA of the CDR3: TGTGCCAGCTCGACAGGGGCGATCGGGGAGCTGTTTTTT.

The table lists this clone with a few counts. The chain is built from TRBV30 and TRBJ2-7; no clear D. Per the germline V gene, CDR1 is GTSNPN and CDR2 is SVGIG (reference sequence). The ends were cut back, 5 bases at V and 4 bases at J, with 18 bases in the middle. The CDR3 consists of 14 residues. This CDR3 is CAWGKGPYGYEQYF. The CDR3 bases are TGTGCCTGGGGTAAAGGACCTTATGGGTACGAGCAGTACTTC.

The chain uses TRBV11-3 and TRBJ2-7; D is possibly TRBD2 (6 bases). V shed 2 bases and J shed 7 bases, with 18 bases lying between them. There are 15 residues in the CDR3. The germline V gene encodes CDR1 SGHNT and CDR2 YENEEA. The CDR3 region is CASSLTRGRLVEQYF. DNA of the CDR3: TGTGCCAGCAGCTTAACGCGGGGCCGTCTAGTGGAGCAGTACTTC.

This clone was observed a handful of times. The J gene is TRBJ1-3, the V gene TRBV5-1; maybe TRBD1 (5 bases). Trimming removed 4 bases at V and 0 bases at J, with 14 bases between. The CDR3 has 16 residues. Germline lookup yields CDR1 SGHRS and CDR2 YFSETQ. As DNA, the CDR3 is TGCGCCAGCAGCCACGTTTTAGGGGTCTCTGGAAACACCATATATTTT. It translates to CASSHVLGVSGNTIYF. Full variable domain (remainder filled in from reference TRBV5-1 and TRBJ1-3): KAGVTQTPRYLIKTRGQQVTLSCSPISGHRSVSWYQQTPGQGLQFLFEYFSETQRNKGNFPGRFSGRQFSNSRSEMNVSTLELGDSALYLCASSHVLGVSGNTIYFGEGSWLTVV.

This clone was found a few times. This chain connects TRBV23-1 to TRBJ2-5; possibly TRBD1 for D (7 bases). TRBV23-1 is assigned to the ORF class and has an uncertain function. The CDR3 has 19 residues. V shed 6 bases and J shed 1 base, with 27 bases lying between them. As DNA, the CDR3 is TGCGCCAGCAGCCAAAAAGGCAGGGGGTCGGGGGCGACCCAAGAGACCCAGTACTTC. Encoded protein: CASSQKGRGSGATQETQYF.

This clone appeared a few times. The chain links TRBV7-6 to TRBJ1-1; TRBD1 agrees at 7 bases. Germline V gene data show CDR1 as SGHVS and CDR2 as FNYEAQ. V lost 5 bases to trimming and J lost 3 bases; unmatched junction nucleotides: 9. The length of the CDR3 is 15 residues. The CDR3 DNA sequence: TGTGCCAGCAGCCCAGGAGAGGGGGCATACACTGAAGCTTTCTTT. Translated, it gives CASSPGEGAYTEAFF. The full variable domain, its missing parts supplied by reference TRBV7-6 and TRBJ1-1, is GAGVSQSPRYKVTKRGQDVALRCDPISGHVSLYWYRQALGQGPEFLTYFNYEAQQDKSGLPNDRFSAERPEGSISTLTIQRTEQRDSAMYRCASSPGEGAYTEAFFGQGTRLTVV.

The J gene is TRBJ1-4, the V gene TRBV6-8, with 8 nucleotides matching TRBD1. Germline CDR1 MNHGY, CDR2 SAAAGT. The CDR3 has 17 residues. Trimming removed 1 base from V and 7 bases from J; junction bases left unmatched: 11. The CDR3 DNA is TGTGCCAGCAGTTACTATCCCTTCGGCAGGGGGCGTGAAAAACTGTTTTTT. Amino acid sequence: CASSYYPFGRGREKLFF.

The chain joins TRBV30 to TRBJ1-1; D perhaps matches TRBD1 (6 bases). Trimming took 5 bases from V and 11 from J, leaving 15 bases between them. The germline CDR1 and CDR2 sequences are GTSNPN and SVGIG (reference sequence). The CDR3 runs 11 residues. The CDR3 reads CAWARGTAAFF. The CDR3 bases are TGTGCCTGGGCCAGGGGTACCGCGGCTTTCTTT.

J is TRBJ2-7 and V is TRBV6-7; D is unclear. TRBV6-7 is an ORF; its function is uncertain. The V end lost 1 base, the J end lost 3 bases, and 1 base lay between the germline ends. The CDR3 totals 11 residues. Written as DNA, the CDR3 is TGTGCCAGCAGTTACTTCTACGAGCAGTACTTC. This codes for CASSYFYEQYF.

In its sample, this clone was seen a few times. This sequence joins TRBV28 and TRBJ2-5; 9 bases are a match to TRBD1. CDR1 is MDHEN, CDR2 SYDVKM, per germline. CDR3 length: 15 residues. The ends lost 6 bases at V and 2 bases at J; junction bases unmatched: 7. The CDR3 DNA is TGTGCCAGCAGCTCCCCGGACAGGGGACAAGAGACCCAGTACTTC. Translation: CASSSPDRGQETQYF.

V gene TRBV1 combines with J gene TRBJ1-2. TRBV1 is tagged as a pseudogene. The CDR3 has 15 amino acids. In DNA, the CDR3 is TGCGCCAGCAGCCAAGATTGGGGTGTTAGAGTCGGCTACACCTTC. Translating gives CASSQDWGVRVGYTF.